Below are 12 T cell receptor beta chains sequenced from a single sample in a study of blood T cells in healthy people across ages. Together with a sample-barcoded 5' primer, a J-beta primer mix was included in a second PCR lasting roughly 6 to 12 cycles. TCRdb re-derived calls from the 5' RACE reads in MiXCR, one entry per CDR3 protein. Among around 1,500,000 distinct CDR3 sequences, about 40% were seen once, and the ten largest hold roughly 7.9%. Sequenced: blood. Source of these receptors: a woman younger than 35 in good health.

This rearrangement joins TRBV7-3 to TRBJ2-1; D call uncertain. The CDR3 totals 15 residues. Per the germline V gene, CDR1 is SGHTA and CDR2 is FQGTGA. Trimming took 2 bases from V and 0 from J, leaving 8 bases between them. This CDR3 is CASSLLDGSYNEQFF. The CDR3 DNA sequence: TGTGCCAGCAGCTTACTGGACGGCTCCTACAATGAGCAGTTCTTC. The entire variable domain, with the rest obtained from reference TRBV7-3 and TRBJ2-1, is as follows: GAGVSQTPSNKVTEKGKYVELRCDPISGHTALYWYRQSLGQGPEFLIYFQGTGAADDSGLPNDRFFAVRPEGSVSTLKIQRTERGDSAVYLCASSLLDGSYNEQFFGPGTRLTVL.

Points on this clonotype: A much bigger clone sits one base away, suggesting this may be a read error. The V and J genes are TRBV9 and TRBJ1-1; D gene unclear. Germline V CDR1 and CDR2: SGDLS, YYNGEE. This CDR3 has 15 amino acids. The CDR3 nucleotides read TGTGCCAGCACCCCACCGGGCAGCATGAACACTGGAGCTTTCTTT. This translates into CASTPPGSMNTGAFF.

The chain carries TRBV7-2 and TRBJ2-5, with 10 nucleotides matching TRBD2. The closer fit of TRBJ2-7 to the DNA end suggests the J call may be wrong. Germline V gene sequence: CDR1 SGHTA, CDR2 FQGNSA. The CDR3 extends over 14 amino acids. The DNA of the CDR3 is TGTGCCAGCAGCTTAGGAGGGACTAGCGCCGAGCAGTACTTC. Amino acid sequence: CASSLGGTSAEQYF.

This clonotype was seen only a few times. The chain couples TRBV7-9 to TRBJ2-4; TRBD1 is a possible D gene (6 bases). The assigned J gene may be wrong: the sequence end matches TRBJ2-7 better. CDR3 size: 15 residues. Germline V gene lookup returns CDR1 SEHNR and CDR2 FQNEAQ (reference sequence). The CDR3, as DNA: TGTGCCAGCAGCTTTTTCGGGACATATCGTCACGAGCAGTACTTC. This codes for CASSFFGTYRHEQYF.

This chain uses TRBV27 with TRBJ1-4; TRBD1 might be the D (5 bases). This CDR3 spans 15 amino acids. The germline V gene encodes CDR1 MNHEY and CDR2 SMNVEV (reference sequence). The V and J ends lost 2 bases and 8 bases respectively, with 15 bases between them. DNA for the CDR3: TGTGCCAGCAGTTTAGACCGGGGGACGGTAGAAAAACTGTTTTTT. Encoded protein: CASSLDRGTVEKLFF.

The table lists this clonotype with a few counts. The chain is built from TRBV25-1 and TRBJ2-6, with 8 bases fitting TRBD1. Germline V gene lookup returns CDR1 MGHDK and CDR2 SYGVNS. The CDR3 covers 20 residues. V was pared by 0 bases and J by 0 bases, with 10 bases of the junction left unmatched. The CDR3 sequence: CASSEYTGRGRSSGANVLTF. The CDR3 DNA follows: TGTGCCAGCAGTGAATATACGGGCAGGGGGCGATCCTCTGGGGCCAACGTCCTGACTTTC.

The chain recombines TRBV28 with TRBJ1-5; D unresolved. Per the germline V gene, CDR1 is MDHEN and CDR2 is SYDVKM. The CDR3 runs 14 residues. The V end was cut by 3 bases, the J end by 5 bases, with 11 bases between. CDR3 coding DNA: TGTGCCAGCAGTTTCCCGCAGACCTATCAGCCCCAGCATTTT. Protein: CASSFPQTYQPQHF.

The chain uses TRBV20-1 and TRBJ2-1; possible D gene TRBD1, 6 bases. The CDR3 has 13 amino acids. Per the germline V gene, CDR1 is DFQATT and CDR2 is SNEGSKA (reference sequence). The V end was cut by 4 bases, the J end by 3 bases, with 10 bases between. The CDR3 spells CSATGQYYNEQFF. Written as DNA, the CDR3 is TGCAGTGCTACTGGACAGTACTACAATGAGCAGTTCTTC.

The chain couples TRBV7-2 to TRBJ1-5; D gene unclear. Germline assignment: CDR1 SGHTA and CDR2 FQGNSA. The CDR3 totals 16 residues. V lost 4 bases, J lost 0 bases, and 13 bases lay in between. CDR3 bases: TGTGCCAGCAGCTCCGAGGGCGGATTTAGCAATCAGCCCCAGCATTTT. This translates into CASSSEGGFSNQPQHF.

This chain uses TRBV12-3 or TRBV12-4 with TRBJ2-5, with 9 bases lining up with TRBD1. V shed 8 bases, J shed 5 bases, and the junction held 9 bases outside the gene matches. This CDR3 has 14 residues. In DNA, the CDR3 is TGTGCCAGCCGACGACGGGGGACAGGGGAGACCCAGTACTTC. Translating it yields CASRRRGTGETQYF.

The DNA for the CDR3 is TGTGCCAGCAGCTTGGGGACATATTACAATGAGCAGTTCTTC. It yields the protein CASSLGTYYNEQFF. The chain combines TRBV7-9 with TRBJ2-1; D is possibly TRBD1 (6 bases). The length of the CDR3 is 14 residues. Trimming left V 3 bases short and J 4 bases short, with 10 bases between. CDR1 SEHNR and CDR2 FQNEAQ come from the germline V gene (reference sequence).

About this clonotype: Because it lacks the conserved phenylalanine or tryptophan at the end, this CDR3 is likely a read error. No DNA is shown, since the ends of the CDR3 on it are uncertain; the CDR3 is the one TCRdb lists. The V call is TRBV4-1, the J call TRBJ2-4; TRBD1 reflects the table's D call only, with no check against the DNA. CDR1 is MGHRA, CDR2 YSYEKL, per germline. Inclusive of both ends, the CDR3 amounts to 14 amino acids. This CDR3 is CASSQEIQGATANY.